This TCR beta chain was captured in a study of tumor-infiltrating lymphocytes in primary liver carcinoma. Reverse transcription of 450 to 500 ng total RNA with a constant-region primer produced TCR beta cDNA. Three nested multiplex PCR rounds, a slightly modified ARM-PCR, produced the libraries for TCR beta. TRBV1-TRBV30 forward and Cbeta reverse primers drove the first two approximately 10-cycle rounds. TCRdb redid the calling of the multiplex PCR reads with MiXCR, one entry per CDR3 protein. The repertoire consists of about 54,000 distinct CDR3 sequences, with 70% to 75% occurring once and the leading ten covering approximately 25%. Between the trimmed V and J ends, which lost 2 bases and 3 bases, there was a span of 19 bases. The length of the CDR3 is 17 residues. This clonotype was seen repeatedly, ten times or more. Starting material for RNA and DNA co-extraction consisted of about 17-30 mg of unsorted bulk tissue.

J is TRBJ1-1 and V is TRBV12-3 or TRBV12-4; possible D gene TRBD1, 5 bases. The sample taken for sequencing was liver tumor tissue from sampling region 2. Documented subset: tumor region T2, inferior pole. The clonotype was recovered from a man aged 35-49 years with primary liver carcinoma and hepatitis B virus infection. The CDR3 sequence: CASSLSGPWGVDTEAFF. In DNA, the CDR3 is TGTGCCAGCAGTTTATCAGGACCCTGGGGCGTGGACACTGAAGCTTTCTTT.